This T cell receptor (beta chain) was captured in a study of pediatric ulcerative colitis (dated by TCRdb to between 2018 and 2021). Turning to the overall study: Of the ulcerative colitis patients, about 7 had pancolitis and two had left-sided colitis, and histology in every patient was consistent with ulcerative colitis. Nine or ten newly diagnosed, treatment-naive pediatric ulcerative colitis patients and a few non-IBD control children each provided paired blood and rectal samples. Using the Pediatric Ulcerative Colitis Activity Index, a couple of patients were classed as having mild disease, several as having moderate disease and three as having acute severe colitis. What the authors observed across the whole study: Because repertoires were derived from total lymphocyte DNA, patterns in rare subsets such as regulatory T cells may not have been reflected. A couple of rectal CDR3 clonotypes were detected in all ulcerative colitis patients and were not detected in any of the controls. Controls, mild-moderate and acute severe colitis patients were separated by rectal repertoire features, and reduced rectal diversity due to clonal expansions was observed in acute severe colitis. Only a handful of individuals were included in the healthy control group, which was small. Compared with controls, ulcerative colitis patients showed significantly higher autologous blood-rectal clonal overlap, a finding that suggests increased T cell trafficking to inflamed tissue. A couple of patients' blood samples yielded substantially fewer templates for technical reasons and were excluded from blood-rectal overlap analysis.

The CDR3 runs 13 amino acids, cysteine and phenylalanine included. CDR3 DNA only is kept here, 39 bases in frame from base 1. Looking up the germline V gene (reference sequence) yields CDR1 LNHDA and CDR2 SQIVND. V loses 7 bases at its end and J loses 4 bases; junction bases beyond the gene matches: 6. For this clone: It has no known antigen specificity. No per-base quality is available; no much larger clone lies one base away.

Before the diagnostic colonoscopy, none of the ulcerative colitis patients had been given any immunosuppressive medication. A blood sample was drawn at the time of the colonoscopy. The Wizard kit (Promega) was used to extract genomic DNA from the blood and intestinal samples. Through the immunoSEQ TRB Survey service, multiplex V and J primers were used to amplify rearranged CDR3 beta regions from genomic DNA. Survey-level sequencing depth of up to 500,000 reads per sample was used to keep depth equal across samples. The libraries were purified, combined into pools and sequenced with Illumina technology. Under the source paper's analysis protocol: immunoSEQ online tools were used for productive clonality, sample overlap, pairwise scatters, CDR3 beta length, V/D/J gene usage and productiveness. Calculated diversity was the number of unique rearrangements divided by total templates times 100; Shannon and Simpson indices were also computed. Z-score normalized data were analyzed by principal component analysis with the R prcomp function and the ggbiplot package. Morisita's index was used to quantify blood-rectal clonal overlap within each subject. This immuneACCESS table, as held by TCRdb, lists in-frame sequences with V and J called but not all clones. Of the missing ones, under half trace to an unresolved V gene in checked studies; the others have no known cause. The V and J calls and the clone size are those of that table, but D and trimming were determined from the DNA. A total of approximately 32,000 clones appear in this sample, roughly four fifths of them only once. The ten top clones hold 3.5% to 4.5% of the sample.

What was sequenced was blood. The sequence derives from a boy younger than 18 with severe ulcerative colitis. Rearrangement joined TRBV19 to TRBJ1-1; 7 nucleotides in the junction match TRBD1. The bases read TGTGCCAGTACCGCAGGGGGGGGCACTGAAGCTTTCTTT. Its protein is CASTAGGGTEAFF.